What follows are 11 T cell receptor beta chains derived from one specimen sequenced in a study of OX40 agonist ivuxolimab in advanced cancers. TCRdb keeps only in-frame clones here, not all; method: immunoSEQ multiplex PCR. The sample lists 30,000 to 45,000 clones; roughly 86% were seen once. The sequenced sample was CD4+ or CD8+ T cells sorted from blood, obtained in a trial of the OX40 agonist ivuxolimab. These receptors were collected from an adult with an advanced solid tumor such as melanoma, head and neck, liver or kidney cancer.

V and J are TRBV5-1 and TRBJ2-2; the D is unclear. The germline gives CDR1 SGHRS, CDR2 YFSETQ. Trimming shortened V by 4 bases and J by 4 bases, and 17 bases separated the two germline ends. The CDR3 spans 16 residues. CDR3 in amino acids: CASSQSTDATTGELFF. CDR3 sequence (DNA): TGCGCCAGCAGCCAGAGCACGGACGCGACCACCGGGGAGCTGTTTTTT.

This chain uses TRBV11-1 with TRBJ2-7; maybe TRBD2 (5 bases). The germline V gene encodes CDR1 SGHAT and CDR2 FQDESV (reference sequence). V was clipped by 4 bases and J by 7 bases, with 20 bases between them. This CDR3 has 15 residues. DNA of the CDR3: TGTGCCAGCAGCTCTGGGTGGCTTGACTCGGGGGAGCAGTACTTC. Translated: CASSSGWLDSGEQYF.

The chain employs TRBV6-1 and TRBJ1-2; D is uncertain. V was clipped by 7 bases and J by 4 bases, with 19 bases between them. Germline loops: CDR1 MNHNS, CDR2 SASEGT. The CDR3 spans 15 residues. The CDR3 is CASTSGRSARYGYTF. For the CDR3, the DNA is TGTGCCAGCACTTCGGGCAGGTCCGCGCGCTATGGCTACACCTTC.

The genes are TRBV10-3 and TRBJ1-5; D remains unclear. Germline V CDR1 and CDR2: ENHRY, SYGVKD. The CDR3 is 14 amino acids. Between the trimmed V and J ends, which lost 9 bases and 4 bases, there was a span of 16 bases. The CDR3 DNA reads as TGTGCCATTCAACCGGGGAACGAGAATCAGCCCCAGCATTTT. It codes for CAIQPGNENQPQHF.

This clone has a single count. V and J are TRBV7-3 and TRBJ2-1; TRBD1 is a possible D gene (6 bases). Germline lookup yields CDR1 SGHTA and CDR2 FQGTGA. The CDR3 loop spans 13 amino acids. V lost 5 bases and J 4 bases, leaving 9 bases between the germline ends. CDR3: CASSNTGYNEQFF. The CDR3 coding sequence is TGTGCCAGCAGCAACACAGGGTACAATGAGCAGTTCTTC. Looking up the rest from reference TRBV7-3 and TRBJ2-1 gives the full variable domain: GAGVSQTPSNKVTEKGKYVELRCDPISGHTALYWYRQSLGQGPEFLIYFQGTGAADDSGLPNDRFFAVRPEGSVSTLKIQRTERGDSAVYLCASSNTGYNEQFFGPGTRLTVL.

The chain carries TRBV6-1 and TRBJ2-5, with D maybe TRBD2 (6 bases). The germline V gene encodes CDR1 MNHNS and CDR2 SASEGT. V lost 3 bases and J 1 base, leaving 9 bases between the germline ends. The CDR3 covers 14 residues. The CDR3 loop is CASSDRGTQETQYF. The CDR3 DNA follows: TGTGCCAGCAGTGACCGGGGGACCCAAGAGACCCAGTACTTC.

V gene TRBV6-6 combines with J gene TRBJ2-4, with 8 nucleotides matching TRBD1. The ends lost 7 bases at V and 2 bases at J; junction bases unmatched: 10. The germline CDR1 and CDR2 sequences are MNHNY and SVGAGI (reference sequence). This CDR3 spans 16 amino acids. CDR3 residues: CASTETQGATKNIQYF. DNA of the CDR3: TGTGCCAGCACCGAGACCCAGGGGGCAACCAAAAACATTCAGTACTTC.

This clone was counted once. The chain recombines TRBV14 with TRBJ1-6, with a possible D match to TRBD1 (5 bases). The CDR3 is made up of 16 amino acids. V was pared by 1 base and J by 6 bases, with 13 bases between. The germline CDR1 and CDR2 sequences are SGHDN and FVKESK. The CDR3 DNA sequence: TGTGCCAGCAGCCAAGTCCGGGGGGGGAGTAATTCACCCCTCCACTTT. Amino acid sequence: CASSQVRGGSNSPLHF.

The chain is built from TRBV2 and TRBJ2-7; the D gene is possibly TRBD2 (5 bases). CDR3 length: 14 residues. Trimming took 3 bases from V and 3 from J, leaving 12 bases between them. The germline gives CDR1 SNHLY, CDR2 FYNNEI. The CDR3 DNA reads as TGTGCCAGCAGTGACACTAGGAGAGGCTACGAGCAGTACTTC. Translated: CASSDTRRGYEQYF.

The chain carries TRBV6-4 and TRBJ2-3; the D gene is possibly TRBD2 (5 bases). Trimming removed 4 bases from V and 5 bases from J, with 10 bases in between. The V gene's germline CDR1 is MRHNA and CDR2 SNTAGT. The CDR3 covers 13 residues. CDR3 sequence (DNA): TGTGCCAGCAGTGCCCAAGGAGGAGATACGCAGTATTTT. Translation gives CASSAQGGDTQYF.

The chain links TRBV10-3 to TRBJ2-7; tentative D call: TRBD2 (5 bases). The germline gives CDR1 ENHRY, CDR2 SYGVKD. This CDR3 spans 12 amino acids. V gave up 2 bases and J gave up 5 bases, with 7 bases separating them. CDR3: CAISEERNEQYF. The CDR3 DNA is TGTGCCATCAGTGAGGAGCGGAACGAGCAGTACTTC.